Shown below are 3 T cell receptor beta chains from a single sample sequenced in a study of vaccination and CD4 T cells after COVID-19. These TCRs' antigens remain unknown. The Oncomine TCR Beta short-read assay was what sequenced the DNA obtained from cultured CD4+ T cells. TCRdb reanalysed the PCR reads using MiXCR and keeps one entry per CDR3 protein. The sample includes approximately 10,000 distinct CDR3 sequences, 65% to 80% of them seen just once. Treatment noted: roughly ten-day PBMC culture with coronavirus spike peptide pools or control peptides (ViraFEST assay). Material for sequencing was CD4+ T cells from blood, cultured in vitro. The receptor source for this set is a human donor who had recovered from COVID-19.

This clonotype was observed a single time. The chain recombines TRBV24-1 with TRBJ1-2; perhaps TRBD1 as D (6 bases). V lost 5 bases, J lost 5 bases, and 8 bases lay in between. The CDR3 has 12 amino acids. The germline gives CDR1 KGHDR, CDR2 SFDVKD. The CDR3 sequence is CATSGRGYGYTF. CDR3 nucleotide sequence: TGTGCCACCAGTGGGAGGGGGTATGGCTACACCTTC.

This chain joins TRBV7-9 and TRBJ1-2; D is uncertain. V was clipped by 1 base and J by 2 bases, with 8 bases between them. The CDR3 runs to 14 residues. CDR1 is SEHNR, CDR2 FQNEAQ, per germline (reference sequence). The CDR3 reads CASSLEEGNYGYTF. In DNA, the CDR3 is TGTGCCAGCAGCTTAGAGGAAGGGAACTATGGCTACACCTTC.

The chain combines TRBV28 with TRBJ2-1; D is possibly TRBD2 (5 bases). V was pared by 6 bases and J by 6 bases, with 15 bases between. Germline V gives CDR1 MDHEN, CDR2 SYDVKM. There are 14 residues in the CDR3. Here the CDR3 DNA reads TGTGCCAGCAGGGGGAGTCTCTGGGGCAATGAGCAGTTCTTC. This gives the protein CASRGSLWGNEQFF. Drawing the rest from reference TRBV28 and TRBJ2-1, the complete variable domain is DVKVTQSSRYLVKRTGEKVFLECVQDMDHENMFWYRQDPGLGLRLIYFSYDVKMKEKGDIPEGYSVSREKKERFSLILESASTNQTSMYLCASRGSLWGNEQFFGPGTRLTVL.